The 32 T cell receptor beta chains given below trace back to one sample, sequenced in a study of blood T cell repertoires in COVID-19. Generated by immunoSEQ multiplex PCR, the TCRdb table keeps only in-frame clones and is missing some. The data show about 280,000 clones, 86% seen once. The sample comprised peripheral blood. Source of these receptors: a woman aged 25 to 39 with active or convalescent COVID-19.

The CDR3 region is CASSFSSSSYEQYF. CDR3 DNA: TGTGCCAGCAGCTTCTCGAGTTCTTCCTACGAGCAGTACTTC. The chain joins TRBV7-9 to TRBJ2-7, with no clear D. V gave up 3 bases and J gave up 1 base, with 10 bases separating them. This CDR3 comprises 14 residues. CDR1 and CDR2 from the germline V gene are SEHNR and FQNEAQ (reference sequence).

The V call is TRBV19, the J call TRBJ1-2; 7 bases map to TRBD1. With 9 bases clipped from V and 4 bases from J, the junction kept 2 bases outside the gene matches. Germline CDR1 and CDR2: LNHDA and SQIVND (reference sequence). CDR3 size: 11 residues. The CDR3 bases are TGTGCCAGCGGACAGGCCTATGGCTACACCTTC. Its translation: CASGQAYGYTF.

This clone was seen just once. V is TRBV30 and J is TRBJ1-1, with TRBD1 as a possible D gene (6 bases). V was pared by 6 bases and J by 1 base, with 9 bases between. Germline V gene sequence: CDR1 GTSNPN, CDR2 SVGIG (reference sequence). The CDR3 covers 12 residues. The CDR3 loop reads CACPTGNTEAFF. CDR3 nucleotides: TGTGCCTGCCCGACAGGGAACACTGAAGCTTTCTTT.

J is TRBJ1-3 and V is TRBV9; 9 nucleotides line up with TRBD1. The CDR3 length is 16 residues. After removal of 4 bases from V and 11 bases from J, the junction contained 16 bases not matched to a gene. In germline, CDR1 is SGDLS, CDR2 YYNGEE. For the CDR3, the DNA is TGTGCCAGCAGCCTCGCAGCCGGGACAGGGAGCAGGCCCATATATTTT. Translated, it gives CASSLAAGTGSRPIYF. The full variable domain, with the rest looked up from reference TRBV9 and TRBJ1-3, is DSGVTQTPKHLITATGQRVTLRCSPRSGDLSVYWYQQSLDQGLQFLIQYYNGEERAKGNILERFSAQQFPDLHSELNLSSLELGDSALYFCASSLAAGTGSRPIYFGEGSWLTVV.

The sample holds one count of this clone. This rearrangement joins TRBV4-1 to TRBJ1-1; 9 positions agree with TRBD1. Germline trimming cut 5 bases from V and 5 bases from J; bases unmatched to any gene: 9. There are 15 residues in the CDR3. Per the germline V gene, CDR1 is MGHRA and CDR2 is YSYEKL. The CDR3 protein is CASSFGQGSETEAFF. The CDR3 DNA reads TGCGCCAGCAGCTTCGGACAGGGGAGTGAGACTGAAGCTTTCTTT.

The chain uses TRBV2 and TRBJ1-5; D is possibly TRBD1 (5 bases). This CDR3 spans 14 amino acids. Germline assignment: CDR1 SNHLY and CDR2 FYNNEI. V was shortened by 1 base and J by 6 bases, with 10 bases between the two germline ends. The CDR3 region is CASSEGGRGQPQHF. In DNA form, the CDR3 reads TGTGCCAGCAGTGAAGGGGGAAGGGGTCAGCCCCAGCATTTT.

The gene calls are TRBV29-1 and TRBJ1-1; TRBD1 matches 7 bases. This CDR3 is 15 amino acids long. Germline CDR1 SQVTM, CDR2 ANQGSEA. The V gene end was trimmed by 5 bases and the J gene end by 1 base; junction bases not matched to a gene: 10. CDR3 residues: CSVLVPGQRNTEAFF. The CDR3 DNA reads TGCAGCGTTCTTGTCCCGGGACAGAGGAACACTGAAGCTTTCTTT. Drawing the rest from reference TRBV29-1 and TRBJ1-1, the complete variable domain is SAVISQKPSRDICQRGTSLTIQCQVDSQVTMMFWYRQQPGQSLTLIATANQGSEATYESGFVIDKFPISRPNLTFSTLTVSNMSPEDSSIYLCSVLVPGQRNTEAFFGQGTRLTVV.

The rearrangement joins TRBV6-5 to TRBJ2-1; 10 bases line up with TRBD1. This CDR3 is built from 15 residues. V shed 8 bases, J shed 2 bases, and the junction held 6 bases outside the gene matches. CDR1 and CDR2 (germline): MNHEY, SVGAGI. CDR3 coding DNA: TGTGCCAGCCCCTCCGGGACAGGGGCCTACAATGAGCAGTTCTTC. Its translation is CASPSGTGAYNEQFF.

V usage is TRBV5-6 and J usage is TRBJ2-3; 9 nucleotides align to TRBD2. J gave up 10 bases and V 0 bases, and 9 bases lay outside the gene matches. Per the germline V gene, CDR1 is SGHDT and CDR2 is YYEEEE. This CDR3 spans 15 amino acids. CDR3 sequence (DNA): TGTGCCAGCAGCTTGGGCGGGAGGGACCTTCTTGCGCAGTATTTT. Translation gives CASSLGGRDLLAQYF.

The gene calls are TRBV9 and TRBJ2-3; D uncertain. The CDR3 covers 13 residues. V lost 0 bases and J lost 4, with 6 bases in between. Per germline, CDR1 SGDLS and CDR2 YYNGEE. The CDR3 loop reads CASSVVPSDTQYF. The CDR3 DNA sequence: TGTGCCAGCAGCGTAGTCCCATCAGATACGCAGTATTTT.

This chain's CDR3 is CASTSSVGTQYF. The CDR3 DNA sequence: TGCGCCAGCACTAGTAGTGTCGGAACCCAGTACTTC. The V call is TRBV5-1, the J call TRBJ2-5, with unresolved D. Germline CDR1 is SGHRS and CDR2 is YFSETQ. V lost 6 bases and J 8 bases, leaving 14 bases between the germline ends. This CDR3 spans 12 amino acids.

The chain uses TRBV6-2 or TRBV6-3 and TRBJ1-1; D unresolved. In germline, CDR1 is MNHEY, CDR2 SVGEGT. The CDR3 extends over 14 amino acids. V was pared by 5 bases and J by 0 bases, with 10 bases between. CDR3 amino acids: CASSRYLMNTEAFF. The CDR3 nucleotides are TGTGCCAGCAGTCGTTACTTAATGAACACTGAAGCTTTCTTT.

The V and J genes are TRBV6-2 or TRBV6-3 and TRBJ1-2; 8 bases are a match to TRBD1. V shed 3 bases, J shed 4 bases, and the junction held 7 bases outside the gene matches. From germline, CDR1 is MNHEY and CDR2 SVGEGT. CDR3 size: 15 residues. The DNA of the CDR3 is TGTGCCAGCAGTTATTCGGGACAGGCGATCTATGGCTACACCTTC. Residues: CASSYSGQAIYGYTF.

The rearrangement links TRBV11-3 to TRBJ2-2; tentative D call: TRBD1 (6 bases). Per the germline V gene, CDR1 is SGHNT and CDR2 is YENEEA. This CDR3 is built from 15 residues. Trimming took 4 bases from V and 1 from J, leaving 10 bases between them. CDR3 sequence (DNA): TGTGCCAGCAGCTCCAGGACAGAGAACACCGGGGAGCTGTTTTTT. Its protein is CASSSRTENTGELFF. Combining the CDR3 with reference TRBV11-3 and TRBJ2-2 gives the whole variable domain EAGVVQSPRYKIIEKKQPVAFWCNPISGHNTLYWYLQNLGQGPELLIRYENEEAVDDSQLPKDRFSAERLKGVDSTLKIQPAELGDSAVYLCASSSRTENTGELFFGEGSRLTVL.

The chain links TRBV2 to TRBJ2-1, with D tentatively TRBD2 (5 bases). Between the trimmed V and J ends, which lost 0 bases and 7 bases, there was a span of 7 bases. The CDR3 runs to 13 residues. The germline V gene encodes CDR1 SNHLY and CDR2 FYNNEI. The CDR3 DNA sequence: TGTGCCAGCAGTGAAGCGACGGGAAATGAGCAGTTCTTC. It translates to CASSEATGNEQFF.

The chain carries TRBV2 and TRBJ2-5; 7 bases align to TRBD2. The CDR3 runs 13 residues. The V and J ends lost 6 bases and 3 bases, in that order; junction bases with no gene match: 4. The germline V gene has CDR1 SNHLY and CDR2 FYNNEI. The DNA for the CDR3 is TGTGCCAGCAGAGGACTAGGGGAAGAGACCCAGTACTTC. Protein sequence: CASRGLGEETQYF.

The V gene is TRBV13, the J gene TRBJ1-3, with D perhaps TRBD1 (6 bases). The V and J ends lost 5 bases and 0 bases respectively, with 17 bases between them. Germline loops: CDR1 PRHDT, CDR2 FYEKMQ (reference sequence). The CDR3 runs to 17 residues. This CDR3 reads CASSKLSGDRSGNTIYF. The CDR3 DNA sequence: TGTGCCAGCAGCAAACTCTCAGGGGACCGCTCTGGAAACACCATATATTTT.

This chain joins TRBV7-2 and TRBJ1-1, with D tentatively TRBD1 (6 bases). CDR3 length equals 15 residues. The V gene's germline CDR1 is SGHTA and CDR2 FQGNSA. The V and J ends lost 1 base and 8 bases respectively, with 17 bases between them. The CDR3 reads CASSLGGQGPTEAFF. In DNA, the CDR3 is TGTGCCAGCAGCTTAGGCGGGCAGGGGCCCACAGAAGCTTTCTTT.

The genes are TRBV24-1 and TRBJ2-5, with 8 bases identical to TRBD1. The CDR3 is made up of 14 amino acids. Germline V gene sequence: CDR1 KGHDR, CDR2 SFDVKD. V was clipped by 9 bases and J by 5 bases; unmatched bases: 10. The chain's CDR3 is CATESDRASETQYF. The CDR3 DNA follows: TGTGCCACCGAGTCGGACAGGGCGAGCGAGACCCAGTACTTC.

The V gene is TRBV7-2, the J gene TRBJ2-5; TRBD2 is a possible D gene (5 bases). Germline assignment: CDR1 SGHTA and CDR2 FQGNSA. Trimming shortened V by 3 bases and J by 7 bases, and 12 bases separated the two germline ends. CDR3 length: 13 amino acids. For the CDR3, the DNA is TGTGCCAGCAGCTTGGGAGAGGCGCGGACCCAGTACTTC. This translates into CASSLGEARTQYF.

This clone was seen only a few times. The genes are TRBV10-3 and TRBJ2-7, with D perhaps TRBD1 (5 bases). CDR1 and CDR2 (germline): ENHRY, SYGVKD. CDR3 length: 14 residues. The V gene lost 0 bases and the J gene lost 3 bases, with 9 bases spanning the gap. The CDR3 spells CAISESGTGYEQYF. In DNA, the CDR3 is TGTGCCATCAGTGAGTCCGGAACAGGCTACGAGCAGTACTTC.

The chain combines TRBV5-1 with TRBJ2-5; a possible D gene is TRBD1 (6 bases). Germline assignment: CDR1 SGHRS and CDR2 YFSETQ. V gave up 7 bases and J gave up 2 bases, with 15 bases separating them. The CDR3 has 14 residues. CDR3 DNA: TGCGCCAGCGGCGCAGGGGCCGTACAAGAGACCCAGTACTTC. It codes for CASGAGAVQETQYF.

The V and J genes are TRBV7-2 and TRBJ2-2; possibly TRBD1 for D (6 bases). The germline CDR1 and CDR2 sequences are SGHTA and FQGNSA. V lost 5 bases and J 5 bases, leaving 9 bases between the germline ends. The length of the CDR3 is 13 residues. The DNA of the CDR3 is TGTGCCAGCAGCAAAGGGGGAACCGGGGAGCTGTTTTTT. It translates to CASSKGGTGELFF.

The CDR3 here is CASSQIQGAYEQYF. In DNA, the CDR3 is TGTGCCAGTAGCCAAATACAGGGGGCTTACGAGCAGTACTTC. The chain has TRBV19 and TRBJ2-7; 9 positions agree with TRBD1. The CDR3 sequence is 14 residues long. From germline, CDR1 is LNHDA and CDR2 SQIVND (reference sequence). The J segment lost 4 bases and the V segment lost 6 bases, leaving 7 bases of the junction unmatched. Complete variable domain (other parts from reference TRBV19 and TRBJ2-7): DGGITQSPKYLFRKEGQNVTLSCEQNLNHDAMYWYRQDPGQGLRLIYYSQIVNDFQKGDIAEGYSVSREKKESFPLTVTSAQKNPTAFYLCASSQIQGAYEQYFGPGTRLTVT.

This sequence joins TRBV19 and TRBJ2-3, with 9 bases that match TRBD1. The V and J ends lost 6 bases and 3 bases, in that order; junction bases with no gene match: 7. Germline V gene sequence: CDR1 LNHDA, CDR2 SQIVND (reference sequence). The CDR3 consists of 15 residues. CDR3: CASSPMGTGTDTQYF. CDR3 DNA: TGTGCCAGTAGCCCGATGGGGACAGGGACAGATACGCAGTATTTT.

In this sample, this clone turned up a few times. V and J are TRBV29-1 and TRBJ1-2; 10 bases fit TRBD1. In germline, CDR1 is SQVTM, CDR2 ANQGSEA. This CDR3 has 12 residues. V lost 7 bases and J lost 2; bases outside the gene matches: 1. DNA for the CDR3: TGCAGCGGACAGGGGGCAAACTATGGCTACACCTTC. This codes for CSGQGANYGYTF.

The gene calls are TRBV12-3 or TRBV12-4 and TRBJ2-1; no clear D. The CDR3 runs to 11 residues. The V and J ends lost 6 bases and 5 bases respectively, with 5 bases between them. The CDR3 region has the DNA TGTGCCAGCAGCTTTCACAATGAGCAGTTCTTC. This encodes CASSFHNEQFF.

The chain employs TRBV10-3 and TRBJ2-3; D is possibly TRBD2 (6 bases). CDR1 and CDR2 (germline): ENHRY, SYGVKD. The germline V and J ends were trimmed by 2 bases and 0 bases, with 9 bases remaining between them. This CDR3 region has 15 residues. The CDR3 bases are TGTGCCATCAGTGAGGTAGCGGCTAGCACAGATACGCAGTATTTT. It yields the protein CAISEVAASTDTQYF.

In its sample, this clone was seen a few times. The rearrangement links TRBV28 to TRBJ2-7; the D is unclear. V was shortened by 3 bases and J by 6 bases, with 9 bases between the two germline ends. The CDR3 extends over 12 amino acids. Germline assignment: CDR1 MDHEN and CDR2 SYDVKM. CDR3 coding DNA: TGTGCCAGCAGTTTGGCAGTCCCCGAGCAGTACTTC. It translates to CASSLAVPEQYF.

Details on this clone: Other DNA sequences of this sample code for an identical CDR3. The chain uses TRBV6-5 and TRBJ1-2, with D unclear. Between the trimmed V and J ends, which lost 2 bases and 4 bases, there was a span of 8 bases. Germline CDR1 MNHEY, CDR2 SVGAGI. The CDR3 consists of 13 residues. CDR3 in DNA: TGTGCCAGCAGTTACGACAAGGTCTATGGCTACACCTTC. Residues: CASSYDKVYGYTF.

Remarks on this clone: Compared with germline, one end of the junction differs, possibly owing to a read error. This chain links TRBV24-1 with TRBJ2-5; 8 bases are shared with TRBD2. The CDR3 length is 16 residues. The germline gives CDR1 KGHDR, CDR2 SFDVKD. The CDR3 is CATCDQRLGGEETQYF. DNA of the CDR3: TGTGCCACCTGTGATCAACGGCTCGGGGGGGAAGAGACCCAGTACTTC.

The CDR3 region has the DNA TGCGCCAGCAGCCAAGACGCAGGGGGCAGCTGGGGAGGCTACACCTTC. Amino acids: CASSQDAGGSWGGYTF. The chain uses TRBV4-1 and TRBJ1-2; 8 positions match TRBD1. V shed 0 bases, J shed 8 bases, and the junction held 11 bases outside the gene matches. Germline V gene sequence: CDR1 MGHRA, CDR2 YSYEKL. This CDR3 has 16 residues.